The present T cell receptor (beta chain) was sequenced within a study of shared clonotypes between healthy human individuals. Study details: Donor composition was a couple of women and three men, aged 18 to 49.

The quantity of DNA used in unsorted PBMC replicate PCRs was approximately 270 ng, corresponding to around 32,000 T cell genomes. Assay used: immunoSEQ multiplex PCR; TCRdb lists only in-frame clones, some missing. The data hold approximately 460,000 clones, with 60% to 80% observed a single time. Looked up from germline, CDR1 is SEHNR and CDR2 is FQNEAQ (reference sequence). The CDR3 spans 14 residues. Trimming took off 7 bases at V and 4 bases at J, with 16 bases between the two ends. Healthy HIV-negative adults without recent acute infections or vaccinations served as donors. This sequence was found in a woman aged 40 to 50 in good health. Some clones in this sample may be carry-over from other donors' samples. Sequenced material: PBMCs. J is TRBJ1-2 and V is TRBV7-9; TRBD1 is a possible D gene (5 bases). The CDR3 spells CASTGGGRRYGYTF. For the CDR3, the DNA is TGTGCCAGCACCGGGGGGGGACGCCGCTATGGCTACACCTTC.